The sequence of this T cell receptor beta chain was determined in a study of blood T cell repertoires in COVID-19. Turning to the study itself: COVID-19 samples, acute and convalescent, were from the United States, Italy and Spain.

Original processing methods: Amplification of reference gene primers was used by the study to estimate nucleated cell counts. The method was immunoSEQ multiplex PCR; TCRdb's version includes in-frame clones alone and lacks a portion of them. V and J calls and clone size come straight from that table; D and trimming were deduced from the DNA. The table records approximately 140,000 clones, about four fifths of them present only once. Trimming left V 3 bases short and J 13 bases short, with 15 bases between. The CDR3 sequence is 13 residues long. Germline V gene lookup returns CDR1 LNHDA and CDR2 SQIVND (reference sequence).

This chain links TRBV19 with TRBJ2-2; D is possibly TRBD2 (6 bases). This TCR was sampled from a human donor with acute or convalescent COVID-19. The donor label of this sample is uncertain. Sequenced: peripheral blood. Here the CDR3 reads CASSMEGPGALFF. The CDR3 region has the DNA TGTGCCAGTAGTATGGAGGGTCCGGGAGCGCTGTTTTTT. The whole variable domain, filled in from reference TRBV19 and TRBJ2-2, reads DGGITQSPKYLFRKEGQNVTLSCEQNLNHDAMYWYRQDPGQGLRLIYYSQIVNDFQKGDIAEGYSVSREKKESFPLTVTSAQKNPTAFYLCASSMEGPGALFFGEGSRLTVL.